These 29 T cell receptor beta chains came from one sample sequenced in a study of identical twins. Each CDR3 protein gets one entry after TCRdb re-called the 5' RACE reads with MiXCR. The sample includes approximately 890,000 distinct CDR3 sequences, roughly an eighth of them seen just once. These data are also associated with another study on yellow fever vaccine responses in identical twins.

Sequenced material: PBMCs. Receptor source: a woman aged 18-29 years in good health.

This clonotype has more than one count but fewer than ten. V and J are TRBV4-2 and TRBJ2-3; TRBD2 agrees at 7 bases. With V trimmed by 3 bases and J by 2 bases, 8 bases remained unmatched. This CDR3 contains 16 residues. Germline V gives CDR1 LGHNA, CDR2 YNFKEQ. The CDR3 nucleotides are TGTGCCAGCAGCCAGGCCGGGGGAGGGCTCACAGATACGCAGTATTTT. Translated: CASSQAGGGLTDTQYF.

A few counts support this clonotype. The J gene is TRBJ2-2, the V gene TRBV6-5; 11 positions agree with TRBD1. CDR1 is MNHEY, CDR2 SVGAGI, per germline. The CDR3 has 17 amino acids. The ends lost 0 bases at V and 7 bases at J; junction bases unmatched: 7. Here the CDR3 DNA reads TGTGCCAGCAGTTACTCGGGGGACAGGGGGACGGTCGGGGAGCTGTTTTTT. It codes for CASSYSGDRGTVGELFF.

This clonotype was recorded many times. This chain links TRBV27 with TRBJ2-5; 14 bases line up with TRBD2. The germline CDR1 and CDR2 sequences are MNHEY and SMNVEV (reference sequence). V was pared by 5 bases and J by 2 bases, with 4 bases of the junction left unmatched. The CDR3 runs 16 residues. CDR3 nucleotides: TGTGCCAGCAGTCCCGGGACTAGCGGGAGTCAAGAGACCCAGTACTTC. Amino acids: CASSPGTSGSQETQYF.

The rearrangement joins TRBV11-2 to TRBJ2-7; D perhaps matches TRBD2 (6 bases). V lost 6 bases, J lost 7 bases, and 19 bases lay in between. The CDR3 totals 14 residues. The germline V gene has CDR1 SGHAT and CDR2 FQNNGV. Here the CDR3 reads CASSQGRGTGEQYV. The CDR3 nucleotides read TGTGCCAGCAGTCAAGGGCGGGGTACGGGGGAGCAGTACGTC.

The chain joins TRBV4-1 to TRBJ2-2; no definite D call. The CDR3 consists of 15 residues. Germline V gene sequence: CDR1 MGHRA, CDR2 YSYEKL. Trimming shortened V by 1 base and J by 6 bases, and 12 bases separated the two germline ends. CDR3 bases: TGCGCCAGCAGCCAAGTCTCCGGCCTGGCCGGGGAGCTGTTTTTT. It translates to CASSQVSGLAGELFF.

This clonotype turned up a few times. The chain recombines TRBV19 with TRBJ2-1; D may correspond to TRBD1 or TRBD2 (5 bases each). The CDR3 has 16 residues. Germline CDR1 is LNHDA and CDR2 is SQIVND (reference sequence). V was shortened by 7 bases and J by 3 bases, with 19 bases between the two germline ends. CDR3 loop: CASNDLQGPGYNEQFF. CDR3 bases: TGTGCCAGTAATGATCTTCAGGGACCGGGCTACAATGAGCAGTTCTTC. The whole variable domain, filled in from reference TRBV19 and TRBJ2-1, reads DGGITQSPKYLFRKEGQNVTLSCEQNLNHDAMYWYRQDPGQGLRLIYYSQIVNDFQKGDIAEGYSVSREKKESFPLTVTSAQKNPTAFYLCASNDLQGPGYNEQFFGPGTRLTVL.

The sample holds a few counts of this clonotype. This rearrangement joins TRBV5-1 to TRBJ2-3, with D possibly being TRBD2 (6 bases). The CDR3 is 14 amino acids. The V end was cut by 7 bases, the J end by 2 bases, with 14 bases between. Germline-derived CDR1 and CDR2 are SGHRS and YFSETQ. Here the CDR3 DNA reads TGCGCCAGCGGGGGGATCTTTTCCACAGATACGCAGTATTTT. As protein: CASGGIFSTDTQYF.

The table lists this clonotype with a few counts. This chain uses TRBV6-2 or TRBV6-3 with TRBJ1-1; D uncertain. Germline CDR1 is MNHEY and CDR2 is SVGEGT. Trimming removed 6 bases at V and 1 base at J, with 12 bases between. This CDR3 region has 14 residues. The CDR3 loop reads CASRKPPWNTEAFF. CDR3 coding DNA: TGTGCCAGCAGAAAGCCACCTTGGAACACTGAAGCTTTCTTT.

The chain has TRBV12-3 or TRBV12-4 and TRBJ2-1; unclear D gene. Between the trimmed V and J ends, which lost 6 bases and 5 bases, there was a span of 14 bases. This CDR3 is built from 14 residues. The CDR3 nucleotides are TGTGCCAGCAGCAACCATGACCTTAACAATGAGCAGTTCTTC. As protein: CASSNHDLNNEQFF.

This clonotype appeared many times. The J gene is TRBJ1-2, the V gene TRBV20-1; D ambiguous. The CDR3 is 11 residues long. The V gene lost 3 bases and the J gene lost 2 bases, with 4 bases spanning the gap. Germline V lookup: CDR1 DFQATT, CDR2 SNEGSKA (reference sequence). CDR3 region: CSASWNYGYTF. The CDR3, as DNA: TGCAGTGCTAGTTGGAACTATGGCTACACCTTC.

CDR3 DNA sequence: TGTGCCAGCAGTGAATCGGGCAGGGGGGCCTACAATGAGCAGTTCTTC. Its protein product is CASSESGRGAYNEQFF. The chain joins TRBV25-1 to TRBJ2-1, with D tentatively TRBD1 (7 bases). The CDR3 is 16 residues long. Germline V gene lookup returns CDR1 MGHDK and CDR2 SYGVNS. V was clipped by 1 base and J by 2 bases, with 12 bases between them.

This clonotype has just a few counts. This chain links TRBV6-5 with TRBJ2-1, with D possibly TRBD1 on 6 matching bases. The CDR3 totals 13 residues. The germline CDR1 and CDR2 sequences are MNHEY and SVGAGI. V gave up 3 bases and J gave up 6 bases, with 9 bases separating them. The CDR3 coding sequence is TGTGCCAGCAGTTATATACAGGGCAATGAGCAGTTCTTC. As protein: CASSYIQGNEQFF.

J is TRBJ2-1 and V is TRBV5-1; 14 positions agree with TRBD2. The CDR3 sequence is 16 residues long. Losses at the gene ends were 3 bases for V and 5 bases for J; bases not matched to a gene: 4. Germline CDR1 reads SGHRS; CDR2 reads YFSETQ. Here the CDR3 reads CASSSGLAGEDNEQFF. The CDR3 DNA reads as TGCGCCAGCAGCTCGGGACTAGCGGGAGAAGACAATGAGCAGTTCTTC.

The chain links TRBV2 to TRBJ2-7; 13 nucleotides match TRBD2. The CDR3 has 18 residues. CDR1 and CDR2 (germline): SNHLY, FYNNEI. With 0 bases clipped from V and 3 bases from J, the junction kept 8 bases outside the gene matches. CDR3 protein: CASSEAFSGTSGVYEQYV. The DNA for the CDR3 is TGTGCCAGCAGTGAAGCGTTCTCCGGGACTAGCGGGGTCTACGAGCAGTACGTC.

The chain links TRBV18 to TRBJ2-2; unclear D gene. Germline CDR1 KGHSH, CDR2 LQKENI. Deletions cut 4 bases from V and 5 bases from J, with 8 bases between. The CDR3 is 13 residues long. CDR3 nucleotides: TGTGCCAGCTCACGTCTGGCGACCGGGGAGCTGTTTTTT. Translated, it gives CASSRLATGELFF. Drawing the rest from reference TRBV18 and TRBJ2-2, the complete variable domain is NAGVMQNPRHLVRRRGQEARLRCSPMKGHSHVYWYRQLPEEGLKFMVYLQKENIIDESGMPKERFSAEFPKEGPSILRIQQVVRGDSAAYFCASSRLATGELFFGEGSRLTVL.

The gene calls are TRBV7-3 and TRBJ1-1; D is possibly TRBD1 (5 bases). The CDR3 has 13 residues. The germline CDR1 and CDR2 sequences are SGHTA and FQGTGA. Trimming removed 5 bases from V and 3 bases from J, with 10 bases in between. As DNA, the CDR3 is TGTGCCAGCAGCGCGGGGGAGTACACTGAAGCTTTCTTT. This translates into CASSAGEYTEAFF.

A few counts support this clonotype. The rearrangement uses TRBV7-9 and TRBJ1-1; perhaps TRBD1 as D (5 bases). CDR3 length equals 15 residues. Trimming pared 0 bases from V and 7 bases from J, leaving 15 bases between. In germline, CDR1 is SEHNR, CDR2 FQNEAQ (reference sequence). DNA for the CDR3: TGTGCCAGCAGCTTAGCGGTCAGGGAAGGGGTTGAAGCTTTCTTT. Protein sequence: CASSLAVREGVEAFF.

This clonotype was detected only a few times. The genes are TRBV14 and TRBJ2-5; 7 bases are shared with TRBD1. Germline V lookup: CDR1 SGHDN, CDR2 FVKESK. V lost 1 base, J lost 2 bases, and 7 bases stayed unmatched. The CDR3 runs 16 residues. The CDR3 DNA reads as TGTGCCAGCAGCCAAGGTGGGACAGCCGAACAAGAGACCCAGTACTTC. Protein: CASSQGGTAEQETQYF. Supplemented by reference TRBV14 and TRBJ2-5, the full variable domain reads EAGVTQFPSHSVIEKGQTVTLRCDPISGHDNLYWYRRVMGKEIKFLLHFVKESKQDESGMPNNRFLAERTGGTYSTLKVQPAELEDSGVYFCASSQGGTAEQETQYFGPGTRLLVL.

This clonotype was seen a few times. This chain connects TRBV5-1 to TRBJ2-3; TRBD2 might be the D (5 bases). The CDR3 is 11 amino acids. Trimming left V 5 bases short and J 8 bases short, with 9 bases between. In germline, CDR1 is SGHRS, CDR2 YFSETQ. The CDR3: CASSSAATQYF. In DNA, the CDR3 is TGCGCCAGCAGTTCAGCGGCTACGCAGTATTTT. Complete variable domain (other parts from reference TRBV5-1 and TRBJ2-3): KAGVTQTPRYLIKTRGQQVTLSCSPISGHRSVSWYQQTPGQGLQFLFEYFSETQRNKGNFPGRFSGRQFSNSRSEMNVSTLELGDSALYLCASSSAATQYFGPGTRLTVL.

The chain combines TRBV10-3 with TRBJ1-6; 10 positions match TRBD1. There are 14 residues in the CDR3. Looked up from germline, CDR1 is ENHRY and CDR2 is SYGVKD. The trim removed 3 bases at V and 9 bases at J, leaving 2 bases unmatched. The CDR3 DNA sequence: TGTGCCATCAGTGACCGGGACAGGGGTTCACCCCTCCACTTT. This codes for CAISDRDRGSPLHF.

V usage is TRBV20-1 and J usage is TRBJ2-3; a possible D gene is TRBD2 (7 bases). The germline V and J ends were trimmed by 1 base and 4 bases, with 15 bases remaining between them. CDR3 size: 15 residues. Germline CDR1 reads DFQATT; CDR2 reads SNEGSKA (reference sequence). Here the CDR3 reads CSARGGAGVPDTQYF. The DNA for the CDR3 is TGCAGTGCTAGAGGGGGGGCGGGAGTCCCAGATACGCAGTATTTT.

This clonotype occurred a few times. V usage is TRBV13 and J usage is TRBJ2-1; D gene unclear. The ends were cut back, 5 bases at V and 0 bases at J, with 11 bases in the middle. CDR3 length: 15 residues. Germline CDR1 PRHDT, CDR2 FYEKMQ (reference sequence). The CDR3 nucleotides read TGTGCCAGCAGCACCCCGGGTAGCTCCTACAATGAGCAGTTCTTC. Amino acids: CASSTPGSSYNEQFF.

This clonotype was seen a handful of times. The chain carries TRBV6-5 and TRBJ2-1; D is tentatively TRBD1 or TRBD2 (5 bases each). Germline assignment: CDR1 MNHEY and CDR2 SVGAGI. V dropped 2 bases and J dropped 0 bases, with 11 bases sitting between them. The CDR3 extends over 16 amino acids. For the CDR3, the DNA is TGTGCCAGCAGTTACGACAGCGGATACTCCTACAATGAGCAGTTCTTC. This codes for CASSYDSGYSYNEQFF.

There are a few counts of this clonotype. Here the CDR3 reads CASSRARGEYEQYF. CDR3 coding DNA: TGCGCCAGCAGCCGGGCCAGGGGGGAGTACGAGCAGTACTTC. The J gene is TRBJ2-7, the V gene TRBV5-1, with D perhaps matching TRBD1 (7 bases). V was trimmed by 4 bases and J by 4 bases, leaving 15 bases between them. The V gene's germline CDR1 is SGHRS and CDR2 YFSETQ. The CDR3 loop spans 14 amino acids.

In this sample, this clonotype turned up many times. The CDR3, as DNA: TGTGCCAGCAGCGCGGGACAGTGGGCGAACACCGGGGAGCTGTTTTTT. Encoded protein: CASSAGQWANTGELFF. The chain recombines TRBV11-3 with TRBJ2-2; D possibly corresponds to TRBD1 (7 bases). Germline assignment: CDR1 SGHNT and CDR2 YENEEA. Deletions cut 5 bases from V and 0 bases from J, with 13 bases between. The CDR3 sequence is 16 residues long.

V and J are TRBV6-5 and TRBJ1-4, with 7 bases identical to TRBD1. Germline V lookup: CDR1 MNHEY, CDR2 SVGAGI. The CDR3 sequence is 15 residues long. V gave up 2 bases and J gave up 8 bases; unmatched junction bases: 8. The CDR3 spells CASSYVAGGKEKLFF. CDR3 coding DNA: TGTGCCAGCAGTTACGTGGCAGGGGGAAAGGAAAAACTGTTTTTT.

The V gene is TRBV5-1, the J gene TRBJ2-2; TRBD2 matches at 8 bases. The CDR3 is made up of 17 amino acids. Germline V gene data show CDR1 as SGHRS and CDR2 as YFSETQ. V shed 0 bases and J 4 bases; nucleotides not matched to a gene: 8. CDR3 nucleotide sequence: TGCGCCAGCAGCTTGGGGACTAGCACCTCGAGCACCGGGGAGCTGTTTTTT. The encoded protein is CASSLGTSTSSTGELFF.

The CDR3 nucleotides are TGCGCCAGCAGTGATTGGCTAGCGGGGGGGCCGAGTTACAATGAGCAGTTCTTC. The encoded protein is CASSDWLAGGPSYNEQFF. The chain employs TRBV10-2 and TRBJ2-1; 12 bases match TRBD2. Germline-derived CDR1 and CDR2 are WSHSY and SAAADI. The CDR3 has 18 residues. V was pared by 3 bases and J by 4 bases, with 10 bases of the junction left unmatched.

The V gene is TRBV3-1, the J gene TRBJ2-7; the match to TRBD2 covers 16 bases. The CDR3 length is 17 residues. V gave up 3 bases and J gave up 3 bases; unmatched junction bases: 5. Per germline, CDR1 LGHDT and CDR2 YNNKEL (reference sequence). The DNA for the CDR3 is TGTGCCAGCAGCCAGGGACTAGCGGGAGGGGGTCTCTACGAGCAGTACTTC. Protein product: CASSQGLAGGGLYEQYF.